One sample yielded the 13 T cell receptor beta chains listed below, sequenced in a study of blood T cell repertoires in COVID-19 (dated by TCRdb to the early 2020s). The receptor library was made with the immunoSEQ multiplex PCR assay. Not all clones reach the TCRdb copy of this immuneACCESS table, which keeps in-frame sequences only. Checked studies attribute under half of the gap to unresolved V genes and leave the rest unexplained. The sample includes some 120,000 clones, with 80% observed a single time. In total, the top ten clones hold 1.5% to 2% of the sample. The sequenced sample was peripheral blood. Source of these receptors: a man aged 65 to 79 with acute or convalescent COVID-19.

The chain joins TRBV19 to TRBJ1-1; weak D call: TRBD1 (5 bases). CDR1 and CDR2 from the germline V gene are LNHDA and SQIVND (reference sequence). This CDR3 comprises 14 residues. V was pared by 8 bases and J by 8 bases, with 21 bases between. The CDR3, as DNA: TGTGCCAGTGGAAGGGACGGGGGGTATTTAGAAGCTTTCTTT. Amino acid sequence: CASGRDGGYLEAFF.

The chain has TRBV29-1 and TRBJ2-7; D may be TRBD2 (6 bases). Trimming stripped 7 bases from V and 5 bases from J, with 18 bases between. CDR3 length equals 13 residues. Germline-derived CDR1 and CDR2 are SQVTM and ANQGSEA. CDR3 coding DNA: TGCAGCGCTGATCGCGGGGACGGGGACGAGCAGTACTTC. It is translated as CSADRGDGDEQYF.

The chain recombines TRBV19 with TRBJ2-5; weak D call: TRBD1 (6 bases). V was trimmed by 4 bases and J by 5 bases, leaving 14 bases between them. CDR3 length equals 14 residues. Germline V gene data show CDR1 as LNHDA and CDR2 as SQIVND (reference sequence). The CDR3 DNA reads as TGTGCCAGTAGTAACACAGGGCGTGGTGAGACCCAGTACTTC. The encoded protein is CASSNTGRGETQYF.

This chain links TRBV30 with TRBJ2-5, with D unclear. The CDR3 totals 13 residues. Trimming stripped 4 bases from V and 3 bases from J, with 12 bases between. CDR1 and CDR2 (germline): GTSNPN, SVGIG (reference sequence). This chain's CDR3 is CAWNARLEETQYF. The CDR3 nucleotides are TGTGCCTGGAACGCGAGGTTGGAAGAGACCCAGTACTTC.

The CDR3 sequence: CASSHGTGDGYTF. Here the CDR3 DNA reads TGTGCCAGCAGCCATGGGACAGGGGACGGCTACACCTTC. The rearrangement links TRBV5-5 to TRBJ1-2; 10 bases agree with TRBD1. Germline trimming cut 4 bases from V and 8 bases from J; bases unmatched to any gene: 5. Germline lookup yields CDR1 SGHKS and CDR2 YYEKEE (reference sequence). CDR3 length: 13 residues.

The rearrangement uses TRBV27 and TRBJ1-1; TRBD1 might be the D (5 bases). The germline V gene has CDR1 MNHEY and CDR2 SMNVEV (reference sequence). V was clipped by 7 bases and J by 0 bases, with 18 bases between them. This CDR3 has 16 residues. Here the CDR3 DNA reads TGTGCCAGCAAGCTCCTGGGGGGGGGTATGAACACTGAAGCTTTCTTT. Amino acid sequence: CASKLLGGGMNTEAFF.

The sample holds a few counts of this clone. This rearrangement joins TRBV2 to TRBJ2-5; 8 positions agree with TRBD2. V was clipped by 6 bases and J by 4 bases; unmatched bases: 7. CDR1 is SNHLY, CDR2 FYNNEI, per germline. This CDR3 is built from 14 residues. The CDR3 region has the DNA TGTGCCAGCAGCCTGACCGGGACTAGAGAGACCCAGTACTTC. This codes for CASSLTGTRETQYF.

For the CDR3, the DNA is TGTGCCAGCAGTTCGAGTTACAACACCGGGGAGCTGTTTTTT. Amino acid sequence: CASSSSYNTGELFF. The genes are TRBV28 and TRBJ2-2; D call uncertain. This CDR3 region has 14 residues. Trimming left V 4 bases short and J 2 bases short, with 8 bases between. CDR1 MDHEN and CDR2 SYDVKM come from the germline V gene.

The CDR3 DNA sequence: TGTGCCAGCAGTGAGGCTAGCGGGGGCCTTGGGGGAAAGACCCAGTACTTC. It is translated as CASSEASGGLGGKTQYF. The chain has TRBV6-1 and TRBJ2-5; 10 positions match TRBD2. The V segment lost 3 bases and the J segment 6 bases; nucleotides outside the gene matches: 13. CDR1 and CDR2 from the germline V gene are MNHNS and SASEGT. The CDR3 is 17 residues long.

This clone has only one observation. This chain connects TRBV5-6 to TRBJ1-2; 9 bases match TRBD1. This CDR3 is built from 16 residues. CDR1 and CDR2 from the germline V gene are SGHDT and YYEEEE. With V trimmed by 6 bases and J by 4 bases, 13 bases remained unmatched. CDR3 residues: CASTRQGVLPPYGYTF. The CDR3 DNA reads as TGTGCCAGCACCCGACAGGGGGTTCTTCCCCCCTATGGCTACACCTTC.

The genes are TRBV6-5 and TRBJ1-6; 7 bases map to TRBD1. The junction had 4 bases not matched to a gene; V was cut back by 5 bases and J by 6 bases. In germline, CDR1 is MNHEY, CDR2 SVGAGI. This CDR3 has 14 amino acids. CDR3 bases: TGTGCCAGCAGTCGGACAGGAGGTAATTCACCCCTCCACTTT. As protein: CASSRTGGNSPLHF.

CDR3 in DNA: TGTGCCAGCAGTTTAACGAGGGAGGCTTTCTTT. Protein product: CASSLTREAFF. The genes are TRBV28 and TRBJ1-1; D is unclear. V lost 2 bases and J 11 bases, leaving 9 bases between the germline ends. This CDR3 has 11 amino acids. The germline V gene has CDR1 MDHEN and CDR2 SYDVKM.

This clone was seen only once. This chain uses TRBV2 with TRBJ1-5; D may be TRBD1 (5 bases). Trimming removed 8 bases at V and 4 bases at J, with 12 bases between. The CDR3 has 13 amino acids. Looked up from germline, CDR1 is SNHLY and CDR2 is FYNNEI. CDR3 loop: CASRQNTNQPQHF. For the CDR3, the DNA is TGTGCCAGCCGACAGAACACGAATCAGCCCCAGCATTTT.